One T cell receptor beta chain is described in this entry. This same CDR3 is encoded by further DNA sequences in the sample. Authors' data handling: Using reference gene primer amplification, nucleated cell counts were estimated. Libraries were prepared by immunoSEQ multiplex PCR; TCRdb keeps only in-frame clonotypes and omits some of them. The D gene and trimming were derived from the DNA, and the V and J assignments and clone size from that table. The sample includes about 130,000 clones, over 80% of them seen just once. These data belong to a study of blood T cell repertoires in COVID-19. Study overall: T cells, B-cell-depleted T cells, or PBMCs provided the cDNA or gDNA that served as material.

The sequence came from a man aged 35-49 years with active or convalescent COVID-19. Source material: peripheral blood.

CDR3 nucleotides: TGCGCCAGCAGCTTGGACAGAGGCTACACCTTC. This translates into CASSLDRGYTF. The gene calls are TRBV5-1 and TRBJ1-2; D remains ambiguous. Looked up from germline, CDR1 is SGHRS and CDR2 is YFSETQ. V shed 0 bases and J shed 8 bases, with 5 bases lying between them. The CDR3 is 11 residues long.